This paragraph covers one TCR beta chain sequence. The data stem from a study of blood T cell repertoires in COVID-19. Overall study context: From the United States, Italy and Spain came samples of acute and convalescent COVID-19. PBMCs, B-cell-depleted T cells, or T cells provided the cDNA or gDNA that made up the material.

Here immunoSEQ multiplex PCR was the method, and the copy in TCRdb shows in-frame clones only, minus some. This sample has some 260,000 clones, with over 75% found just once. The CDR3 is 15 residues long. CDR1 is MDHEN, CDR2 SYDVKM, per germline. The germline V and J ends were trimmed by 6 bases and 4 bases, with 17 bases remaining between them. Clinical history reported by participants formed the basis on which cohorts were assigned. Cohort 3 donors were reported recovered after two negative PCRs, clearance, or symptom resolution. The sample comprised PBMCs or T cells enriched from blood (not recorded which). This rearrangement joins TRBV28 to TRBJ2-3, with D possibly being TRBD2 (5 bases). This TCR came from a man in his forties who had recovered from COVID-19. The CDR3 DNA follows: TGTGCCAGCAGCCCCGGGCTCGGAGGTCCAGATACGCAGTATTTT. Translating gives CASSPGLGGPDTQYF. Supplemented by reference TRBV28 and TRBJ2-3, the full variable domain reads DVKVTQSSRYLVKRTGEKVFLECVQDMDHENMFWYRQDPGLGLRLIYFSYDVKMKEKGDIPEGYSVSREKKERFSLILESASTNQTSMYLCASSPGLGGPDTQYFGPGTRLTVL.